These 21 T cell receptor beta chains originate from one sample sequenced in a study of shared clonotypes between healthy human individuals. Profiling relied on immunoSEQ multiplex PCR, and the TCRdb table lists in-frame clones only, not all of them. This table holds fewer than 1.6 million clones, 98% found once. Sequencing input: naive CD4+ T cells sorted from blood. Subset defined: CD45RA+ positively selected. All receptors come from a man aged 30-40 years in good health.

This clone is a singleton in its sample. The chain carries TRBV2 and TRBJ2-1, with D tentatively TRBD1 (5 bases). V lost 4 bases, J lost 0 bases, and 10 bases lay in between. Germline V lookup: CDR1 SNHLY, CDR2 FYNNEI. This CDR3 comprises 15 residues. CDR3 protein: CASSADTSSYNEQFF. The CDR3 bases are TGTGCCAGCAGTGCGGACACAAGCTCCTACAATGAGCAGTTCTTC.

V is TRBV5-1 and J is TRBJ2-1; D may match TRBD1 or TRBD2 (5 bases each). The CDR3 sequence is 15 residues long. The V end was cut by 4 bases, the J end by 0 bases, with 11 bases between. CDR1 is SGHRS and CDR2 is YFSETQ in the germline V gene. CDR3 nucleotides: TGCGCCAGCAGCGGGACCCCTGGCTCCTACAATGAGCAGTTCTTC. Translation gives CASSGTPGSYNEQFF.

The rearrangement uses TRBV7-9 and TRBJ2-7; 10 positions agree with TRBD2. With V trimmed by 1 base and J by 0 bases, 6 bases remained unmatched. The CDR3 runs 17 residues. Germline CDR1 reads SEHNR; CDR2 reads FQNEAQ (reference sequence). CDR3: CASSLGTSGLDSYEQYF. CDR3 bases: TGTGCCAGCAGCTTAGGGACTAGCGGTCTGGACTCCTACGAGCAGTACTTC.

As regards this clone: Within the sample, other DNA sequences also encode this same CDR3. This chain links TRBV18 with TRBJ1-1; D not certain. Germline-derived CDR1 and CDR2 are KGHSH and LQKENI. Between the trimmed V and J ends, which lost 2 bases and 1 base, there was a span of 8 bases. This CDR3 comprises 14 residues. The CDR3 DNA reads as TGTGCCAGCTCACCAAGACAAACGAACACTGAAGCTTTCTTT. Protein product: CASSPRQTNTEAFF.

Here the CDR3 reads CASSFYIAGVWREQYF. In DNA form, the CDR3 reads TGTGCCAGCAGTTTCTACATAGCGGGAGTATGGCGCGAGCAGTACTTC. J is TRBJ2-7 and V is TRBV27, with 9 bases identical to TRBD2. The CDR3 sequence is 16 residues long. The germline V gene has CDR1 MNHEY and CDR2 SMNVEV (reference sequence). V dropped 3 bases and J dropped 6; count of bases not matched to a gene: 12.

This clone was found once. The chain joins TRBV7-9 to TRBJ2-5; D may correspond to TRBD1 or TRBD2 (6 bases each). Germline CDR1 is SEHNR and CDR2 is FQNEAQ (reference sequence). This CDR3 has 12 amino acids. The CDR3 nucleotides read TGTGCTATGGATCGGGGGCTGGAGACCCAGTACTTC. As protein: CAMDRGLETQYF. Variable domain in full (rest from reference TRBV7-9 and TRBJ2-5): DTGVSQNPRHKITKRGQNVTFRCDPISEHNRLYWYRQTLGQGPEFLTYFQNEAQLEKSRLLSDRFSAERPKGSFSTLEIQRTEQGDSAMYLCAMDRGLETQYFGPGTRLLVL.

The gene calls are TRBV2 and TRBJ2-7; D ambiguous. There are 11 residues in the CDR3. CDR1 and CDR2 (germline): SNHLY, FYNNEI. V lost 8 bases and J 0 bases, leaving 5 bases between the germline ends. As DNA, the CDR3 is TGTGCCAGCGCAGGCTCCTACGAGCAGTACTTC. This gives the protein CASAGSYEQYF.

DNA for the CDR3: TGTGCCAGCAGGATCGGACAGGCGGGACTAGCGGGAGTTTGGTACGAGCAGTACTTC. It yields the protein CASRIGQAGLAGVWYEQYF. The chain recombines TRBV28 with TRBJ2-7; 14 bases agree with TRBD2. CDR3 size: 19 residues. Germline CDR1 is MDHEN and CDR2 is SYDVKM. With V trimmed by 6 bases and J by 4 bases, 17 bases remained unmatched.

V gene TRBV11-3 combines with J gene TRBJ2-1, with TRBD2 matching 7 bases. In germline, CDR1 is SGHNT, CDR2 YENEEA. This CDR3 is 19 amino acids long. Losses at the gene ends were 1 base for V and 4 bases for J; bases not matched to a gene: 16. As DNA, the CDR3 is TGTGCCAGCAGCTTAGGGGGCGTAGCGGGTAGATTCGATTACAATGAGCAGTTCTTC. It is translated as CASSLGGVAGRFDYNEQFF.

This sequence joins TRBV28 and TRBJ1-4; D not certain. The V gene's germline CDR1 is MDHEN and CDR2 SYDVKM. Trimming took 2 bases from V and 8 from J, leaving 18 bases between them. The CDR3 is made up of 16 amino acids. DNA for the CDR3: TGTGCCAGCAGTTTACCCACTTGGGGATCGTGGGAAAAACTGTTTTTT. Protein product: CASSLPTWGSWEKLFF.

The gene calls are TRBV19 and TRBJ2-7; perhaps TRBD2 as D (5 bases). The CDR3 runs to 16 residues. Looked up from germline, CDR1 is LNHDA and CDR2 is SQIVND (reference sequence). The V end lost 1 base, the J end lost 0 bases, and 13 bases lay between the germline ends. CDR3 sequence (DNA): TGTGCCAGTAGTATAGGACCTCGGGGAGCCTCCTACGAGCAGTACTTC. As protein: CASSIGPRGASYEQYF.

The chain uses TRBV7-8 and TRBJ1-1; no clear D. The CDR3 loop spans 15 amino acids. Trimming left V 5 bases short and J 1 base short, with 14 bases between. Germline lookup yields CDR1 SGHVS and CDR2 FQNEAQ. DNA for the CDR3: TGTGCCAGCAGCCCCTGGACGGTGGGGAACACTGAAGCTTTCTTT. Protein product: CASSPWTVGNTEAFF.

V usage is TRBV6-5 and J usage is TRBJ1-2; the D gene is possibly TRBD1 (5 bases). Germline CDR1 and CDR2: MNHEY and SVGAGI. Trimming shortened V by 5 bases and J by 8 bases, and 15 bases separated the two germline ends. The CDR3 consists of 13 residues. As DNA, the CDR3 is TGTGCCAGCAGTACACCGGGGCCCGAGGGCTACACCTTC. Translating gives CASSTPGPEGYTF.

The chain links TRBV5-4 to TRBJ2-1; 9 bases agree with TRBD2. This CDR3 has 15 amino acids. Looked up from germline, CDR1 is SGHNT and CDR2 is YYREEE (reference sequence). V dropped 2 bases and J dropped 10; count of bases not matched to a gene: 10. The CDR3 is CASSFDGGRAGEQFF. Written as DNA, the CDR3 is TGTGCCAGCAGCTTCGATGGCGGGAGGGCGGGGGAGCAGTTCTTC.

The gene calls are TRBV7-9 and TRBJ2-3; 8 bases fit TRBD2. V shed 5 bases and J 0 bases; nucleotides not matched to a gene: 4. CDR3 size: 15 residues. The germline CDR1 and CDR2 sequences are SEHNR and FQNEAQ (reference sequence). CDR3 in amino acids: CASSQGGGSTDTQYF. CDR3 sequence (DNA): TGTGCCAGCAGCCAGGGCGGGGGGAGCACAGATACGCAGTATTTT.

This clone was seen only once. The chain has TRBV5-5 and TRBJ1-1, with D unclear. Trimming took off 0 bases at V and 1 base at J, with 4 bases between the two ends. This CDR3 is built from 13 residues. In germline, CDR1 is SGHKS, CDR2 YYEKEE (reference sequence). The chain's CDR3 is CASSLAANTEAFF. CDR3 nucleotide sequence: TGTGCCAGCAGCTTGGCAGCGAACACTGAAGCTTTCTTT.

The chain carries TRBV6-1 and TRBJ2-3; D perhaps matches TRBD2 (5 bases). Germline CDR1 reads MNHNS; CDR2 reads SASEGT. Trimming removed 11 bases at V and 5 bases at J, with 17 bases between. The CDR3 contains 13 residues. CDR3 amino acids: CAYRLGVRDTQYF. Written as DNA, the CDR3 is TGTGCCTACCGGCTGGGAGTAAGAGATACGCAGTATTTT.

This clone was detected once. The chain links TRBV9 to TRBJ2-3; 7 positions match TRBD2. The CDR3 length is 16 residues. The V gene end was trimmed by 0 bases and the J gene end by 9 bases; junction bases not matched to a gene: 13. Germline V gene sequence: CDR1 SGDLS, CDR2 YYNGEE. The CDR3 loop is CASSVGSSGYMGTQYF. CDR3 in DNA: TGTGCCAGCAGCGTAGGATCTAGCGGCTATATGGGGACGCAGTATTTT. Variable domain in full (rest from reference TRBV9 and TRBJ2-3): DSGVTQTPKHLITATGQRVTLRCSPRSGDLSVYWYQQSLDQGLQFLIQYYNGEERAKGNILERFSAQQFPDLHSELNLSSLELGDSALYFCASSVGSSGYMGTQYFGPGTRLTVL.

The rearrangement uses TRBV14 and TRBJ1-2; 9 bases align to TRBD1. CDR1 and CDR2 from the germline V gene are SGHDN and FVKESK. This CDR3 has 16 residues. V lost 4 bases and J lost 6; bases outside the gene matches: 12. The CDR3 reads CASSRLTDRGRNGYTF. The CDR3 DNA is TGTGCCAGCAGCCGCCTTACCGACAGGGGGAGGAATGGCTACACCTTC.

V gene TRBV6-6 combines with J gene TRBJ1-2; D is possibly TRBD1 (6 bases). The length of the CDR3 is 13 residues. In germline, CDR1 is MNHNY, CDR2 SVGAGI (reference sequence). V lost 6 bases to trimming and J lost 2 bases, with 10 bases between them. CDR3 coding DNA: TGTGCCAGCAGCCATACAGGGAACTATGGCTACACCTTC. Amino acids: CASSHTGNYGYTF.

The chain couples TRBV18 to TRBJ2-7, with 8 bases that match TRBD2. CDR3 size: 16 residues. V gave up 6 bases and J gave up 3 bases; unmatched junction bases: 13. The germline V gene has CDR1 KGHSH and CDR2 LQKENI. The CDR3, as DNA: TGTGCCAGCTCCCCAACTAGCGGAGGGAGCGGCTACGAGCAGTACTTC. Protein product: CASSPTSGGSGYEQYF. Full variable domain (outside the CDR3, taken from reference TRBV18 and TRBJ2-7): NAGVMQNPRHLVRRRGQEARLRCSPMKGHSHVYWYRQLPEEGLKFMVYLQKENIIDESGMPKERFSAEFPKEGPSILRIQQVVRGDSAAYFCASSPTSGGSGYEQYFGPGTRLTVT.